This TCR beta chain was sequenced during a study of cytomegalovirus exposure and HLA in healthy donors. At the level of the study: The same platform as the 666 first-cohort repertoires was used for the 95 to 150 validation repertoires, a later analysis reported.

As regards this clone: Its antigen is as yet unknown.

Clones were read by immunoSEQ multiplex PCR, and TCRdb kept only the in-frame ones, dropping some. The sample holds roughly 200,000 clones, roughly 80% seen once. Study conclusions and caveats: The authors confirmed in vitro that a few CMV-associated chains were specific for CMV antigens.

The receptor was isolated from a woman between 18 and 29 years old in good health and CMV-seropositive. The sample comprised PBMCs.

For the CDR3, the DNA is TGTGCCAGCTCACAGGTGCTGGAGCAGTTCTTC. It specifies CASSQVLEQFF. V gene TRBV6-6 combines with J gene TRBJ2-1, with D possibly TRBD1 on 5 matching bases. Germline V gives CDR1 MNHNY, CDR2 SVGAGI (reference sequence). The CDR3 covers 11 residues. V lost 8 bases, J lost 10 bases, and 12 bases lay in between.